These 10 T cell receptor beta chains came from one sample sequenced in a study of cytomegalovirus exposure and HLA in healthy donors. Use of 60 Vbeta and 13 Jbeta primers characterized the PCR. Repertoires were generated with immunoSEQ multiplex PCR, while TCRdb's copy carries only in-frame clones and drops some. The repertoire has fewer than 200,000 clones, roughly 13% of them found once; the top ten carry about 7.8%. Sequencing used PBMCs. All receptors come from a man between 50 and 59 years old in good health and CMV-seropositive.

This clone was seen a handful of times. CDR3 loop: CASSDGLYEQYV. CDR3 bases: TGCGCCAGCAGTGACGGACTATACGAGCAGTACGTC. The chain combines TRBV10-2 with TRBJ2-7, with D possibly being TRBD2 (6 bases). CDR3 length equals 12 residues. Germline CDR1 is WSHSY and CDR2 is SAAADI. Between the trimmed V and J ends, which lost 3 bases and 4 bases, there was a span of 7 bases.

Only a few counts were recorded for this clone. The genes are TRBV7-8 and TRBJ2-2; 10 bases align to TRBD1. The V gene's germline CDR1 is SGHVS and CDR2 FQNEAQ. The CDR3 is 15 amino acids. V lost 4 bases to trimming and J lost 4 bases; unmatched junction nucleotides: 3. The CDR3 protein is CASSSGQGTTGELFF. The CDR3 nucleotides are TGTGCCAGCAGCTCGGGACAGGGGACCACCGGGGAGCTGTTTTTT.

This clone was seen more than once but under ten times. This chain connects TRBV15 to TRBJ1-2; perhaps TRBD1 as D (5 bases). CDR3 size: 16 residues. Trimming removed 0 bases at V and 6 bases at J, with 17 bases between. Germline lookup yields CDR1 LNHNV and CDR2 YYDKDF (reference sequence). The CDR3 sequence is CATSRDMKGLSDGYTF. CDR3 nucleotides: TGTGCCACCAGCAGAGATATGAAGGGGCTTTCTGATGGCTACACCTTC.

The rearrangement uses TRBV6-1 and TRBJ1-1, with a weak D call TRBD1 (6 bases). Trimming left V 4 bases short and J 10 bases short, with 13 bases between. The CDR3 is 12 residues long. CDR1 and CDR2 (germline): MNHNS, SASEGT. The CDR3 loop reads CASSVLWGPAFF. As DNA, the CDR3 is TGTGCCAGCAGTGTACTGTGGGGGCCAGCTTTCTTT.

V usage is TRBV5-1 and J usage is TRBJ2-5; 8 bases fit TRBD1. This CDR3 contains 15 residues. CDR1 and CDR2 (germline): SGHRS, YFSETQ. The junction had 7 bases not matched to a gene; V was cut back by 1 base and J by 5 bases. CDR3 protein: CASSLIGQGAETQYF. The CDR3 DNA reads as TGCGCCAGCAGCTTGATTGGACAGGGTGCGGAGACCCAGTACTTC.

This clone was picked up a small number of times. V usage is TRBV27 and J usage is TRBJ1-2; maybe TRBD1 (6 bases). The CDR3 runs 13 residues. Germline V gene lookup returns CDR1 MNHEY and CDR2 SMNVEV (reference sequence). Trimming removed 5 bases from V and 8 bases from J, with 15 bases in between. CDR3 sequence: CASSRPQGTGYTF. In DNA form, the CDR3 reads TGTGCCAGCAGTCGACCACAGGGTACGGGCTACACCTTC.

V is TRBV7-9 and J is TRBJ1-2; a possible D gene is TRBD1 (6 bases). Germline V lookup: CDR1 SEHNR, CDR2 FQNEAQ (reference sequence). CDR3 length equals 16 residues. Between the trimmed V and J ends, which lost 8 bases and 2 bases, there was a span of 21 bases. The DNA for the CDR3 is TGTGCCAGCCGGAAGGCAGGGGCCCCCTCAAACTATGGCTACACCTTC. It codes for CASRKAGAPSNYGYTF.

The rearrangement joins TRBV6-5 to TRBJ2-3; D unresolved. V was trimmed by 2 bases and J by 4 bases, leaving 13 bases between them. CDR1 is MNHEY and CDR2 is SVGAGI in the germline V gene. The CDR3 sequence is 15 residues long. CDR3 residues: CASSYLPLTADTQYF. As DNA, the CDR3 is TGTGCCAGCAGTTACCTCCCGCTAACCGCAGATACGCAGTATTTT.

This clone was detected a few times. The V gene is TRBV9, the J gene TRBJ1-6; no clear D. In germline, CDR1 is SGDLS, CDR2 YYNGEE. Trimming took 1 base from V and 8 from J, leaving 10 bases between them. This CDR3 comprises 14 residues. CDR3 nucleotides: TGTGCCAGCAGCGTACGTGTCTCCGATTCACCCCTCCACTTT. Translating it yields CASSVRVSDSPLHF. Combining the CDR3 with reference TRBV9 and TRBJ1-6 gives the whole variable domain DSGVTQTPKHLITATGQRVTLRCSPRSGDLSVYWYQQSLDQGLQFLIQYYNGEERAKGNILERFSAQQFPDLHSELNLSSLELGDSALYFCASSVRVSDSPLHFGNGTRLTVT.

As to this clone: The junction differs from germline at one of its ends, possibly a read error. V is TRBV2 and J is TRBJ2-3; possible D gene TRBD1, 6 bases. The CDR3 totals 14 residues. Germline V lookup: CDR1 SNHLY, CDR2 FYNNEI. CDR3: CASSEGRKTGTQYF. Here the CDR3 DNA reads TGTGCCAGCAGTGAAGGCAGAAAGACAGGTACGCAGTATTTT.